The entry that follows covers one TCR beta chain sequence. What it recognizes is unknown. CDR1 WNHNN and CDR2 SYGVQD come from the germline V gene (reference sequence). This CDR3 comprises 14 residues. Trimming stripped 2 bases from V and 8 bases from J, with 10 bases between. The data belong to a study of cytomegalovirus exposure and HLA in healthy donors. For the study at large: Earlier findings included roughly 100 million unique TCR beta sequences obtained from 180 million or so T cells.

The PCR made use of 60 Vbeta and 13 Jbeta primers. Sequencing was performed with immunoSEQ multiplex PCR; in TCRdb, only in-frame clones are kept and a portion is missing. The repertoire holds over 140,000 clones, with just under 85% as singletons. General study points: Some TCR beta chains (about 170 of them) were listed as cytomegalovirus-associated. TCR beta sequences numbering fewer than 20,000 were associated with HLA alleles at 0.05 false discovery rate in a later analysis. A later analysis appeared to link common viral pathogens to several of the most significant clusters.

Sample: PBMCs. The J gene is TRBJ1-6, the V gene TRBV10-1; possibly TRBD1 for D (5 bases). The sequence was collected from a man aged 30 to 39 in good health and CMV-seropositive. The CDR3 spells CASSENRFDSPLHF. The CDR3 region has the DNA TGCGCCAGCAGTGAGAACAGGTTCGATTCACCCCTCCACTTT.